This T cell receptor beta chain was captured in a study of radiation and T cells in renal cell carcinoma. Regarding time point: baseline pretreatment blood. Treatment: 15 Gy SBRT to primary tumor, nephrectomy 4 weeks later. This renal cell carcinoma was of the clear cell type. The table came from immunoSEQ multiplex PCR; TCRdb's copy has only in-frame clones and leaves some out. The sample lists tens of thousands of clones; just under 80% were seen once. Germline V gene lookup returns CDR1 SGHNT and CDR2 YYREEE (reference sequence). Unmatched junction bases numbered 5, after V lost 0 bases and J lost 2 bases. The CDR3 is 16 amino acids.

This material consisted of blood, taken from a patient whose treatment included radiotherapy and nephrectomy. The V gene is TRBV5-4, the J gene TRBJ2-3; 8 bases fit TRBD2. This TCR was sampled from a man in his fifties or sixties with renal cell carcinoma. The CDR3 sequence: CASSLAPGGITDTQYF. The CDR3 bases are TGTGCCAGCAGCTTGGCACCGGGGGGGATCACAGATACGCAGTATTTT.